The text below deals with one TCR beta chain. This specimen comes from a study of blood T cell repertoires in COVID-19. Looked up from germline, CDR1 is MDHEN and CDR2 is SYDVKM. The ends lost 2 bases at V and 2 bases at J; junction bases unmatched: 5. This CDR3 region has 15 residues. Those enrolled in Seattle joined during active infection and were followed longitudinally afterward. Using immunoSEQ multiplex PCR, the repertoire was profiled, and TCRdb retains in-frame clones only, with some absent. The repertoire holds approximately 170,000 clones, approximately 91% seen once, with roughly 5.3% in the top ten.

The clonotype comes from a man aged 18 to 29 with COVID-19, enrolled during active disease. This chain joins TRBV28 and TRBJ2-5, with TRBD2 matching over 7 bases. Sequencing was done on a sample of peripheral blood. The CDR3 protein is CASSLLAADQETQYF. CDR3 bases: TGTGCCAGCAGTTTACTAGCGGCAGATCAAGAGACCCAGTACTTC.